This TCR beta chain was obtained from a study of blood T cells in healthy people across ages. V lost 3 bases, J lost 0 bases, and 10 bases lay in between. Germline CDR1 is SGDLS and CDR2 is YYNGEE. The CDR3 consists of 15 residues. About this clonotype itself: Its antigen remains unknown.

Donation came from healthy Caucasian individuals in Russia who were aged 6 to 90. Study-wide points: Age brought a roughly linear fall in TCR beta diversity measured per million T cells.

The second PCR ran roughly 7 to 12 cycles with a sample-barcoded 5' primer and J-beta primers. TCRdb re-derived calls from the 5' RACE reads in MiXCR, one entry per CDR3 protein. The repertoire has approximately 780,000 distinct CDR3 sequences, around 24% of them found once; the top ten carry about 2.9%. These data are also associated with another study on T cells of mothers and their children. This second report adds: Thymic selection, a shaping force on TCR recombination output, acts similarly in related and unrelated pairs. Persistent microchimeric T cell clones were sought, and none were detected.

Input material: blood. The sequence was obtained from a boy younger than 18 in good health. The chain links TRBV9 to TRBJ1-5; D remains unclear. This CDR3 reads CASSARGYSNQPQHF. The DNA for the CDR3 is TGTGCCAGCAGCGCGCGCGGTTATAGCAATCAGCCCCAGCATTTT.